One sample yielded the 25 T cell receptor beta chains listed below, sequenced in a study of cytomegalovirus exposure and HLA in healthy donors. Primers: 60 Vbeta forward and 13 Jbeta reverse. Sequenced by immunoSEQ multiplex PCR; TCRdb stores in-frame clones only, minus some. Here the sample spans 100,000 to 150,000 clones, 75% to 85% being singletons. The sequenced sample consisted of PBMCs. The receptors were gathered from a man younger than 40 in good health and CMV-seropositive.

V usage is TRBV27 and J usage is TRBJ1-1; D possibly corresponds to TRBD1 (6 bases). This CDR3 region has 15 residues. Germline CDR1 is MNHEY and CDR2 is SMNVEV (reference sequence). V lost 3 bases, J lost 3 bases, and 14 bases lay in between. This CDR3 reads CASSFGQTVDTEAFF. The CDR3 DNA is TGTGCCAGCAGTTTCGGACAGACGGTAGACACTGAAGCTTTCTTT.

The CDR3 reads CASSLGYFNQPQHF. The CDR3 bases are TGTGCCAGCAGCTTGGGGTACTTCAATCAGCCCCAGCATTTT. J is TRBJ1-5 and V is TRBV5-6; D is unresolved. The germline V and J ends were trimmed by 0 bases and 3 bases, with 7 bases remaining between them. Germline V CDR1 and CDR2: SGHDT, YYEEEE. The CDR3 extends over 14 amino acids.

This chain uses TRBV18 with TRBJ2-7, with 7 bases that match TRBD2. The CDR3 totals 13 residues. V was clipped by 6 bases and J by 3 bases; unmatched bases: 5. Germline values: CDR1 KGHSH, CDR2 LQKENI. The CDR3 sequence: CASSRGGIYEQYF. The CDR3 DNA sequence: TGTGCCAGCTCCCGCGGGGGAATCTACGAGCAGTACTTC.

The chain has TRBV5-5 and TRBJ1-6; the match to TRBD1 covers 7 bases. Trimming removed 4 bases from V and 0 bases from J; junction bases left unmatched: 7. The germline CDR1 and CDR2 sequences are SGHKS and YYEKEE (reference sequence). The CDR3 loop spans 17 amino acids. This CDR3 is CASSGDRTSSYNSPLHF. Written as DNA, the CDR3 is TGTGCCAGCAGCGGGGACAGAACCAGCTCCTATAATTCACCCCTCCACTTT. Variable domain in full (rest from reference TRBV5-5 and TRBJ1-6): DAGVTQSPTHLIKTRGQQVTLRCSPISGHKSVSWYQQVLGQGPQFIFQYYEKEERGRGNFPDRFSARQFPNYSSELNVNALLLGDSALYLCASSGDRTSSYNSPLHFGNGTRLTVT.

The chain has TRBV7-2 and TRBJ2-5; 9 bases match TRBD1. Trimming at V came to 3 bases and at J to 6 bases, leaving 5 bases not matched to a gene. The germline CDR1 and CDR2 sequences are SGHTA and FQGNSA. This CDR3 has 14 amino acids. CDR3 coding DNA: TGTGCCAGCAGCTTCCGGGACAGGGTCCAGACCCAGTACTTC. It translates to CASSFRDRVQTQYF.

CDR3 sequence reads: CASSEGPPTGASKGAFF. CDR3 nucleotides: TGTGCCAGCAGTGAAGGACCCCCTACAGGGGCTTCAAAGGGGGCTTTCTTT. The chain links TRBV2 to TRBJ1-1; 7 bases are shared with TRBD1. The V and J ends lost 1 base and 11 bases, in that order; junction bases with no gene match: 19. CDR1 is SNHLY and CDR2 is FYNNEI in the germline V gene. The CDR3 spans 17 residues.

V gene TRBV7-9 combines with J gene TRBJ1-1, with 9 bases lining up with TRBD1. Per germline, CDR1 SEHNR and CDR2 FQNEAQ (reference sequence). The CDR3 has 13 amino acids. V trimming: 3 bases; J trimming: 4 bases; junction bases outside the gene matches: 0. CDR3 bases: TGTGCCAGCAGCTTGACAGGGGGCACTGAAGCTTTCTTT. Translation gives CASSLTGGTEAFF.

The chain combines TRBV6-5 with TRBJ2-7, with TRBD1 matching 7 bases. The germline CDR1 and CDR2 sequences are MNHEY and SVGAGI. The CDR3 extends over 13 amino acids. J gave up 3 bases and V 4 bases, and 3 bases lay outside the gene matches. The CDR3 bases are TGTGCCAGCAGTTCGGACAGGTTCTACGAGCAGTACTTC. As protein: CASSSDRFYEQYF.

This clone was detected only once. V and J are TRBV13 and TRBJ2-5; tentative D call: TRBD2 (5 bases). Trimming cost V 3 bases and J 5 bases, with 7 bases left between them. The CDR3 covers 12 residues. CDR1 and CDR2 (germline): PRHDT, FYEKMQ (reference sequence). This CDR3 is CASSFSGETQYF. The DNA of the CDR3 is TGTGCCAGCAGCTTCTCGGGGGAGACCCAGTACTTC.

This sequence joins TRBV28 and TRBJ2-7; 11 bases are a match to TRBD1. This CDR3 contains 15 residues. V gave up 4 bases and J gave up 3 bases; unmatched junction bases: 5. CDR1 is MDHEN, CDR2 SYDVKM, per germline. CDR3 residues: CASSSTGTGGYEQYF. As DNA, the CDR3 is TGTGCCAGCAGTTCAACCGGGACAGGGGGCTACGAGCAGTACTTC.

The chain uses TRBV12-5 and TRBJ2-1; D perhaps matches TRBD1 (6 bases). The length of the CDR3 is 16 residues. CDR1 and CDR2 from the germline V gene are LGHNT and FRNRAP. Trimming cost V 2 bases and J 4 bases, with 15 bases left between them. The CDR3 nucleotides are TGTGCTAGTGGTTTGCTAACTTGGGACATTTACAATGAGCAGTTCTTC. Amino acid sequence: CASGLLTWDIYNEQFF.

V gene TRBV19 combines with J gene TRBJ2-3; TRBD1 is a possible D gene (5 bases). This CDR3 contains 13 residues. The germline CDR1 and CDR2 sequences are LNHDA and SQIVND (reference sequence). Trimming removed 7 bases from V and 0 bases from J, with 8 bases in between. CDR3 region: CASTSGSTDTQYF. The CDR3 coding sequence is TGTGCCAGTACGTCAGGGAGCACAGATACGCAGTATTTT.

The J gene is TRBJ2-5, the V gene TRBV6-6; perhaps TRBD2 as D (5 bases). V was pared by 10 bases and J by 3 bases, with 21 bases between. The germline CDR1 and CDR2 sequences are MNHNY and SVGAGI (reference sequence). The length of the CDR3 is 15 residues. The CDR3 DNA reads TGTGCCACTACCTCTTTCACGACTAACAAAGAGACCCAGTACTTC. This sequence encodes CATTSFTTNKETQYF.

This clone was detected only a few times. The junction departs from the called germline gene at one end, perhaps through a read error. The chain carries TRBV6-1 and TRBJ2-6, with a possible D match to TRBD1 (6 bases). There are 12 residues in the CDR3. Germline-derived CDR1 and CDR2 are MNHNS and SASEGT. CDR3 protein: CAGELGANGLTF. The CDR3 DNA sequence: TGTGCCGGGGAACTGGGGGCCAACGGCCTGACTTTC.

The chain recombines TRBV18 with TRBJ1-2, with 7 bases lining up with TRBD1. Germline V gene sequence: CDR1 KGHSH, CDR2 LQKENI. CDR3 size: 15 residues. Trimming removed 2 bases from V and 8 bases from J; junction bases left unmatched: 11. CDR3 bases: TGTGCCAGCTCACCAGCCGGGACAGAACTTATCGGCTACACCTTC. Protein sequence: CASSPAGTELIGYTF.

This chain connects TRBV19 to TRBJ1-1; weak D call: TRBD1 (6 bases). Germline V gene lookup returns CDR1 LNHDA and CDR2 SQIVND (reference sequence). The germline V and J ends were trimmed by 4 bases and 1 base, with 19 bases remaining between them. The CDR3 is 17 residues long. CDR3 amino acids: CASSTLTLDRKNTEAFF. For the CDR3, the DNA is TGTGCCAGTAGTACACTTACGCTAGACAGGAAGAACACTGAAGCTTTCTTT.

J is TRBJ2-1 and V is TRBV15; 15 bases match TRBD2. The trim removed 5 bases at V and 3 bases at J, leaving 8 bases unmatched. The CDR3 runs 18 residues. Germline lookup yields CDR1 LNHNV and CDR2 YYDKDF (reference sequence). Here the CDR3 reads CATSFGLAGGGFYNEQFF. The DNA of the CDR3 is TGTGCCACCAGCTTCGGACTAGCGGGGGGGGGTTTCTACAATGAGCAGTTCTTC.

The chain recombines TRBV18 with TRBJ1-5; 9 bases line up with TRBD1. Per germline, CDR1 KGHSH and CDR2 LQKENI. Trimming cost V 4 bases and J 3 bases; bases outside gene matches: 4. CDR3 length equals 15 residues. This chain's CDR3 is CASSRDREPNQPQHF. The CDR3 DNA reads TGTGCCAGCTCACGGGACAGGGAACCCAATCAGCCCCAGCATTTT.

This chain connects TRBV4-2 to TRBJ1-2; D might be TRBD1 (6 bases). Germline CDR1 is LGHNA and CDR2 is YNFKEQ. This CDR3 contains 15 residues. V dropped 8 bases and J dropped 6 bases, with 22 bases sitting between them. CDR3 sequence: CASGPGTPIFNGYTF. CDR3 nucleotides: TGTGCCAGCGGACCCGGGACACCAATTTTCAATGGCTACACCTTC.

This rearrangement joins TRBV4-1 to TRBJ1-2, with TRBD1 as a possible D gene (5 bases). The ends were cut back, 3 bases at V and 6 bases at J, with 14 bases in the middle. This CDR3 has 14 residues. Germline V gene data show CDR1 as MGHRA and CDR2 as YSYEKL. The CDR3 protein is CASSQADSLDGYTF. The DNA for the CDR3 is TGCGCCAGCAGCCAGGCTGACAGCCTGGATGGCTACACCTTC.

This clone was detected only a few times. This chain uses TRBV7-3 with TRBJ2-1; perhaps TRBD1 as D (5 bases). Germline loops: CDR1 SGHTA, CDR2 FQGTGA. The CDR3 has 13 amino acids. V was cut by 5 bases and J by 3 bases, with 8 bases left in between. The CDR3 bases are TGTGCCAGCAGCCCAGGGATCTACAATGAGCAGTTCTTC. Its protein is CASSPGIYNEQFF.

This CDR3 is CASSQEQGWYGYTF. CDR3 nucleotide sequence: TGCGCCAGCAGCCAAGAACAGGGTTGGTATGGCTACACCTTC. V gene TRBV4-1 combines with J gene TRBJ1-2; D is perhaps TRBD1 (6 bases). This CDR3 is 14 amino acids long. The V and J ends lost 0 bases and 5 bases respectively, with 10 bases between them. From germline, CDR1 is MGHRA and CDR2 YSYEKL.

The chain employs TRBV5-6 and TRBJ2-1; 11 positions agree with TRBD2. The junction had 6 bases not matched to a gene; V was cut back by 0 bases and J by 7 bases. The CDR3 contains 16 residues. Germline CDR1 reads SGHDT; CDR2 reads YYEEEE. The CDR3 nucleotides are TGTGCCAGCAGCTTGGTTAGCGGGGGGGCCAGTAATGAGCAGTTCTTC. This gives the protein CASSLVSGGASNEQFF.

The chain combines TRBV7-3 with TRBJ2-3; 7 bases are a match to TRBD2. The CDR3 covers 18 residues. Germline V gene data show CDR1 as SGHTA and CDR2 as FQGTGA. Germline trimming cut 3 bases from V and 0 bases from J; bases unmatched to any gene: 12. The CDR3 protein is CASSFFAELATSTDTQYF. The DNA of the CDR3 is TGTGCCAGCAGCTTTTTTGCCGAACTAGCGACTAGCACAGATACGCAGTATTTT. The variable domain in full, with the rest retrieved from reference TRBV7-3 and TRBJ2-3, is GAGVSQTPSNKVTEKGKYVELRCDPISGHTALYWYRQSLGQGPEFLIYFQGTGAADDSGLPNDRFFAVRPEGSVSTLKIQRTERGDSAVYLCASSFFAELATSTDTQYFGPGTRLTVL.

The chain is built from TRBV28 and TRBJ1-1; D ambiguous. Germline CDR1 MDHEN, CDR2 SYDVKM. The CDR3 is 14 residues long. Trimming shortened V by 4 bases and J by 1 base, and 10 bases separated the two germline ends. The DNA for the CDR3 is TGTGCCAGCAGTTCTCCGGGAGCGAACACTGAAGCTTTCTTT. Translating it yields CASSSPGANTEAFF.